This TCR beta chain stems from a study of OX40 agonist ivuxolimab in advanced cancers. Study background: With ivuxolimab, an agonistic anti-OX40 (CD134) antibody, patients were treated. Findings and caveats of the study: The authors also found low normalized T-cell clonal expansion in some nonresponders. Partial responders receiving 0.1-3.0 mg/kg showed among the lowest clonal expansion.

CDR3 size: 15 residues. Trimming removed 3 bases from V and 3 bases from J, with 15 bases in between. Germline-derived CDR1 and CDR2 are SGHRS and YFSETQ. The method was immunoSEQ multiplex PCR; TCRdb's version includes in-frame clones alone and lacks a portion of them. The data contain 49,000 or so clones, roughly 90% of them seen just once; the ten biggest clones take up approximately 12%. Note on this clone: What it binds is not known.

The chain has TRBV5-1 and TRBJ2-5; TRBD1 or TRBD2 may be the D gene (6 bases each). Source: CD4+ or CD8+ T cells sorted from blood, taken in a trial of the OX40 agonist ivuxolimab. The receptor comes from an adult with an advanced solid tumor such as melanoma, head and neck, liver or kidney cancer. The CDR3 DNA follows: TGCGCCAGCAGCTGGACTACAGGGTTGGAAGAGACCCAGTACTTC. This gives the protein CASSWTTGLEETQYF.